This paragraph covers one T cell receptor (beta chain) sequence. What it binds is not known. The entry originates in a study of response to subunit inactivated influenza vaccine. TCRdb reanalysed the RT-PCR reads using MiXCR and keeps one entry per CDR3 protein. Counted here are about 800,000 distinct CDR3 sequences, 21% occurring once; the ten biggest clones make up around 9.6%. Whole-study findings and limits: The authors put forward the suggestion that each seasonal influenza vaccination may bring in only a limited number of new T cells.

CDR1 KGHDR and CDR2 SFDVKD come from the germline V gene. Losses at the gene ends were 0 bases for V and 8 bases for J; bases not matched to a gene: 6. The CDR3 length is 16 residues. This TCR came from a man aged 50-60 years who received an inactivated influenza vaccine. The chain combines TRBV24-1 with TRBJ2-1, with 10 positions matching TRBD2. The sample was PBMCs from blood, taken approximately 5 days after vaccination. CDR3 in amino acids: CATSDLSSGSMYEQFF. The DNA of the CDR3 is TGTGCCACCAGTGATTTGTCTAGCGGGAGCATGTATGAGCAGTTCTTC.